These 7 T cell receptor beta chains came from one sample sequenced in a study of T-cell reconstitution after alpha-beta-depleted transplantation in children. Preparation of the TCRbeta library involved a method that used unique molecular identifiers. TCRdb reprocessed the PCR reads via MiXCR and lists one record per CDR3 protein. Of roughly 350,000 distinct CDR3 sequences in the sample, around a tenth were seen once. The sequenced sample was PBMCs from the stem cell graft donor, obtained from the stem cell graft. The receptors stem from a human donor who donated a stem cell graft to a child with acute lymphoblastic leukemia.

At least ten counts were recorded for this clonotype. The rearrangement links TRBV7-2 to TRBJ1-5; D may be TRBD1 (5 bases). CDR1 is SGHTA, CDR2 FQGNSA, per germline. V dropped 4 bases and J dropped 7 bases, with 11 bases sitting between them. The CDR3 is 13 residues long. This CDR3 reads CASSSQGYQPQHF. CDR3 bases: TGTGCCAGCAGCTCTCAGGGATACCAGCCCCAGCATTTT. The full variable domain, in which reference TRBV7-2 and TRBJ1-5 provide the parts outside the CDR3, is GAGVSQSPSNKVTEKGKDVELRCDPISGHTALYWYRQSLGQGLEFLIYFQGNSAPDKSGLPSDRFSAERTGGSVSTLTIQRTQQEDSAVYLCASSSQGYQPQHFGDGTRLSIL.

This clonotype has more than one count but fewer than ten. The chain combines TRBV9 with TRBJ1-4; D may be TRBD1 (5 bases). Per the germline V gene, CDR1 is SGDLS and CDR2 is YYNGEE. The CDR3 is 15 amino acids. V was cut by 3 bases and J by 7 bases, with 16 bases left in between. The CDR3 DNA reads TGTGCCAGCAGCGCTAGTGGGGGACGGAGTGAAAAACTGTTTTTT. Its translation is CASSASGGRSEKLFF.

This clonotype was counted a few times. The rearrangement links TRBV6-2 or TRBV6-3 to TRBJ2-1; D is unclear. This CDR3 is built from 14 residues. Trimming took 2 bases from V and 6 from J, leaving 11 bases between them. Germline loops: CDR1 MNHEY, CDR2 SVGEGT. CDR3 sequence reads: CASSYLGLGNEQFF. The DNA of the CDR3 is TGTGCCAGCAGTTACCTGGGCCTAGGCAATGAGCAGTTCTTC.

The chain joins TRBV27 to TRBJ2-1, with D possibly TRBD2 on 5 matching bases. Germline V CDR1 and CDR2: MNHEY, SMNVEV (reference sequence). This CDR3 has 12 residues. Trimming stripped 6 bases from V and 10 bases from J, with 13 bases between. The CDR3 sequence is CASSRPGMEQFF. DNA of the CDR3: TGTGCCAGCAGCCGCCCCGGGATGGAGCAGTTCTTC.

The gene calls are TRBV5-1 and TRBJ2-5; D is possibly TRBD1 (5 bases). This CDR3 comprises 14 residues. V lost 0 bases and J lost 4, with 10 bases in between. The germline V gene encodes CDR1 SGHRS and CDR2 YFSETQ. The CDR3 nucleotides are TGCGCCAGCAGCTTGGAGGGGTCCGGAGAGACCCAGTACTTC. It yields the protein CASSLEGSGETQYF. Combining the CDR3 with reference TRBV5-1 and TRBJ2-5 gives the whole variable domain KAGVTQTPRYLIKTRGQQVTLSCSPISGHRSVSWYQQTPGQGLQFLFEYFSETQRNKGNFPGRFSGRQFSNSRSEMNVSTLELGDSALYLCASSLEGSGETQYFGPGTRLLVL.

CDR3 amino acids: CASSQDLRNEQFF. The CDR3 DNA follows: TGCGCCAGCAGCCAAGATCTGAGGAATGAGCAGTTCTTC. The rearrangement links TRBV4-3 to TRBJ2-1; the D is unclear. CDR1 LGHNA and CDR2 YSLEER come from the germline V gene. The V end lost 0 bases, the J end lost 7 bases, and 7 bases lay between the germline ends. CDR3 length equals 13 residues.

The V gene is TRBV6-5, the J gene TRBJ2-5; perhaps TRBD1 as D (6 bases). The germline CDR1 and CDR2 sequences are MNHEY and SVGAGI. The CDR3 length is 14 residues. Trimming left V 2 bases short and J 11 bases short, with 18 bases between. The chain's CDR3 is CASSYDDGTIPQYF. CDR3 sequence (DNA): TGTGCCAGCAGTTACGATGATGGGACAATCCCACAGTACTTC.